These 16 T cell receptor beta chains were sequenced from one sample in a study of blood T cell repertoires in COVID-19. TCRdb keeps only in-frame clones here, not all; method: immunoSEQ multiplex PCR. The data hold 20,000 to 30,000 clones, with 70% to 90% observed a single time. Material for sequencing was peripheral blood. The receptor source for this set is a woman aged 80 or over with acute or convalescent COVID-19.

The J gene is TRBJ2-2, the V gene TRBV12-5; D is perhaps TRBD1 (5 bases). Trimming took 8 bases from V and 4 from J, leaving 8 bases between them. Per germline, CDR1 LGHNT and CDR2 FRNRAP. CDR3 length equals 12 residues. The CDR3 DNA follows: TGTGCTAGTCGACAGATCACCGGGGAGCTGTTTTTT. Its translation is CASRQITGELFF. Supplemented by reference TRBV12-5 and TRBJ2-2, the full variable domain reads DARVTQTPRHKVTEMGQEVTMRCQPILGHNTVFWYRQTMMQGLELLAYFRNRAPLDDSGMPKDRFSAEMPDATLATLKIQPSEPRDSAVYFCASRQITGELFFGEGSRLTVL.

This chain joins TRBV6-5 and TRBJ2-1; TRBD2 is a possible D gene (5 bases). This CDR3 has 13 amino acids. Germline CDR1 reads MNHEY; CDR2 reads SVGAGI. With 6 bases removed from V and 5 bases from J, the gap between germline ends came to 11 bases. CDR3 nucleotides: TGTGCCAGCAGGGAGGTGGGGAACAATGAGCAGTTCTTC. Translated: CASREVGNNEQFF.

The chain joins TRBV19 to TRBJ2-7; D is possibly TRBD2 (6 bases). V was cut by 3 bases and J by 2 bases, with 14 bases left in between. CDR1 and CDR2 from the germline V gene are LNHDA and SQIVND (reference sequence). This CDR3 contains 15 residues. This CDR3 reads CASSIPGLAAYEQYF. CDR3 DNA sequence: TGTGCCAGTAGTATCCCGGGACTCGCGGCCTACGAGCAGTACTTC.

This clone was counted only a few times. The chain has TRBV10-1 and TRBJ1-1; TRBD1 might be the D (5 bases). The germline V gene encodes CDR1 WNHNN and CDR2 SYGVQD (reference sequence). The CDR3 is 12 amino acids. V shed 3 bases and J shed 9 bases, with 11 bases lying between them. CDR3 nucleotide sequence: TGCGCCAGCAGTGACCCTCAGGGTAAAGCTTTCTTT. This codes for CASSDPQGKAFF.

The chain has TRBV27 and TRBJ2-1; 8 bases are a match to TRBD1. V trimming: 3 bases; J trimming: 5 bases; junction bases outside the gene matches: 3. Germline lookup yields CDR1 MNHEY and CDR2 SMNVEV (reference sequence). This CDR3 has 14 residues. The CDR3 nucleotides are TGTGCCAGCAGTTTGGACAGGGCTAACAATGAGCAGTTCTTC. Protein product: CASSLDRANNEQFF.

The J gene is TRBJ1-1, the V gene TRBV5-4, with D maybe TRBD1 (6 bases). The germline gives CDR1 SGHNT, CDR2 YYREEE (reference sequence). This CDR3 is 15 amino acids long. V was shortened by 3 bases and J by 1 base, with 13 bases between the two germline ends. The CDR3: CASSYRRQANTEAFF. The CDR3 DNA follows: TGTGCCAGCAGCTACCGCCGACAGGCGAACACTGAAGCTTTCTTT.

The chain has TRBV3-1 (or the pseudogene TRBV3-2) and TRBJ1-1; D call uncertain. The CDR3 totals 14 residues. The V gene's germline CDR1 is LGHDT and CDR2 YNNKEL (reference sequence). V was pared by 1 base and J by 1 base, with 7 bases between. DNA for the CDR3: TGTGCCAGCAGCCAAGTTGCAGGGAACACTGAAGCTTTCTTT. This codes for CASSQVAGNTEAFF.

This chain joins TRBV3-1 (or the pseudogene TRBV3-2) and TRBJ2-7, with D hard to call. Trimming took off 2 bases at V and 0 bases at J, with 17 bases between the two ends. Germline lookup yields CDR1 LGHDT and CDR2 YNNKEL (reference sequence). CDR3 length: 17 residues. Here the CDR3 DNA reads TGTGCCAGCAGCCAACAAAGACCGGATCCTAGCTCCTACGAGCAGTACTTC. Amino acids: CASSQQRPDPSSYEQYF.

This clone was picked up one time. The DNA of the CDR3 is TGTGCCAGCAGCCAAGTGGACTGGGTCTGCGGCGACACTGAAGCTTTCTTT. Amino acids: CASSQVDWVCGDTEAFF. The rearrangement uses TRBV3-1 (or the pseudogene TRBV3-2) and TRBJ1-1; the D is unclear. With 1 base removed from V and 3 bases from J, the gap between germline ends came to 18 bases. Germline values: CDR1 LGHDT, CDR2 YNNKEL (reference sequence). CDR3 length equals 17 residues.

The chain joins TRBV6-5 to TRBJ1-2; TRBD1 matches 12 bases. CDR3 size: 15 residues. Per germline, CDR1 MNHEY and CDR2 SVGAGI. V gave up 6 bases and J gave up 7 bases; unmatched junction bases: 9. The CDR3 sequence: CASRTPGQGARGYTF. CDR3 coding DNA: TGTGCCAGCAGAACCCCGGGACAGGGGGCTCGTGGCTACACCTTC.

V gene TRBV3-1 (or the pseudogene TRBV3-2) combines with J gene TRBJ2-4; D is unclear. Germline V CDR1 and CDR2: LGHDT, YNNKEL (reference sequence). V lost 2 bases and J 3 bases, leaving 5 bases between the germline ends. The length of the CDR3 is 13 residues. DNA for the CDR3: TGTGCCAGCAGCCAATTCGGCAAAAACATTCAGTACTTC. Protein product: CASSQFGKNIQYF.

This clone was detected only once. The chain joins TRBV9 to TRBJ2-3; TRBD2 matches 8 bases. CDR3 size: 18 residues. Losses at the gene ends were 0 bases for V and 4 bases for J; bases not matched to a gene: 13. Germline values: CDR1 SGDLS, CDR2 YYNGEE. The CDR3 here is CASSVEGPGSGMADTQYF. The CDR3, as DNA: TGTGCCAGCAGCGTAGAGGGGCCGGGTAGCGGGATGGCAGATACGCAGTATTTT. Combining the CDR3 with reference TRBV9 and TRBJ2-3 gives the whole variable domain DSGVTQTPKHLITATGQRVTLRCSPRSGDLSVYWYQQSLDQGLQFLIQYYNGEERAKGNILERFSAQQFPDLHSELNLSSLELGDSALYFCASSVEGPGSGMADTQYFGPGTRLTVL.

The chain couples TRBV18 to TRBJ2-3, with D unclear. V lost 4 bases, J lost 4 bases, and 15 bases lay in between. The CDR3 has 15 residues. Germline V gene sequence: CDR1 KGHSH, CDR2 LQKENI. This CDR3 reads CASSRYPRNPDTQYF. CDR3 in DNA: TGTGCCAGCTCACGATACCCTAGGAATCCAGATACGCAGTATTTT.

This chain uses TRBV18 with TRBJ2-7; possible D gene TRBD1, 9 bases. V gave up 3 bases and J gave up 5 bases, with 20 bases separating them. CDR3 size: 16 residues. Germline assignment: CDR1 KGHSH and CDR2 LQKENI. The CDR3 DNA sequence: TGTGCCAGCTCACCGGAGGACAGGGGACTAGGGAACGAGCAGTACTTC. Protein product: CASSPEDRGLGNEQYF.

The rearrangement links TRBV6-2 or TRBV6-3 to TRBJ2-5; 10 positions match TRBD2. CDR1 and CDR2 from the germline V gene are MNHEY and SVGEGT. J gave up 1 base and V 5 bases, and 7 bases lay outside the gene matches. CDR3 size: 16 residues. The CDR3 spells CASSDPSGGFQETQYF. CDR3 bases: TGTGCCAGCAGTGATCCTAGCGGGGGATTCCAAGAGACCCAGTACTTC.

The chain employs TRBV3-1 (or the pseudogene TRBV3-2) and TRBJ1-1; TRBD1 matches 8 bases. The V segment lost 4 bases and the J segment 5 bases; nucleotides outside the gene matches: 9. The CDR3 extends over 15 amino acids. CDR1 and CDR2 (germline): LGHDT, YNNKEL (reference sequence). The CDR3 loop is CASSPFGQGRTEAFF. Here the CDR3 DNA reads TGTGCCAGCAGCCCCTTCGGACAGGGAAGAACTGAAGCTTTCTTT.